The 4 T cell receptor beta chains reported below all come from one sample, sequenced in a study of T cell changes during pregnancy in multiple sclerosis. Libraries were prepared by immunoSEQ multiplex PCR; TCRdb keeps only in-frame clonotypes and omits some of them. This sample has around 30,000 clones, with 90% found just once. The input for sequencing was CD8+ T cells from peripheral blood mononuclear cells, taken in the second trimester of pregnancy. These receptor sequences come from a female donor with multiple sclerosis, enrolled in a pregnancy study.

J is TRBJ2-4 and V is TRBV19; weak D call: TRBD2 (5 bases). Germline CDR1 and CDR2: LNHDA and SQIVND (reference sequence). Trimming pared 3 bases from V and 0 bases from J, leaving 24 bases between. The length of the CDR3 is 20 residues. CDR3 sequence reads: CASSILGFFWLAGAKNIQYF. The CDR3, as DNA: TGTGCCAGTAGTATTCTAGGTTTTTTTTGGTTGGCGGGAGCCAAAAACATTCAGTACTTC.

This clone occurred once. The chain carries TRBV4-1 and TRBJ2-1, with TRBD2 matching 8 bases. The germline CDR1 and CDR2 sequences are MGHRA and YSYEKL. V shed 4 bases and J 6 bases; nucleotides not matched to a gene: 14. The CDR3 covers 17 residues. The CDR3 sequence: CASSPPQPGLVGNEQFF. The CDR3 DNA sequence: TGCGCCAGCAGCCCCCCACAGCCGGGACTAGTGGGCAATGAGCAGTTCTTC.

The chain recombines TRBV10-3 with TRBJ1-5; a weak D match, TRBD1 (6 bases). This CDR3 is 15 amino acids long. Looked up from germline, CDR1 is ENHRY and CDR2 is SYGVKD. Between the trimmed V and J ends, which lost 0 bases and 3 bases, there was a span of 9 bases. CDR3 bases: TGTGCCATCAGTGAGTCCGGACAGCCCAATCAGCCCCAGCATTTT. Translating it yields CAISESGQPNQPQHF.

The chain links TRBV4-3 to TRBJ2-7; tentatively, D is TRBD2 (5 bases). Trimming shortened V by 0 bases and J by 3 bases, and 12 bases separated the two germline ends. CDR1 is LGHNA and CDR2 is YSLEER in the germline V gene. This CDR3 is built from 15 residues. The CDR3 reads CASSQDMPGGYEQYF. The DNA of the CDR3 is TGCGCCAGCAGCCAAGATATGCCAGGAGGCTACGAGCAGTACTTC.